The 10 T cell receptor beta chains presented below share a single source sample, sequenced in a study of T-cell memory formation after mild COVID-19. TCRdb processed the 5' RACE reads anew with MiXCR; each CDR3 protein has one entry. Of 350,000 or so distinct CDR3 sequences listed, approximately 13% are singletons. The specimen sequenced was PBMCs or a T cell subset sorted from them (not recorded which). The receptors come from a man younger than 35 who had mild COVID-19 (a few samples of this study predate the infection). Cell type and time point are not known.

The V gene is TRBV7-2, the J gene TRBJ1-1, with D tentatively TRBD1 (6 bases). Germline V gene lookup returns CDR1 SGHTA and CDR2 FQGNSA. The CDR3 has 12 residues. V lost 1 base to trimming and J lost 11 bases, with 11 bases between them. Here the CDR3 reads CASSLVWGGAFF. The CDR3 bases are TGTGCCAGCAGCTTAGTTTGGGGGGGCGCTTTCTTT.

This clonotype appeared a few times. This chain uses TRBV7-2 with TRBJ2-1, with 14 nucleotides matching TRBD2. This CDR3 has 18 amino acids. The germline V gene has CDR1 SGHTA and CDR2 FQGNSA. J gave up 2 bases and V 5 bases, and 8 bases lay outside the gene matches. CDR3 in amino acids: CASSLRGLAGGPYNEQFF. Here the CDR3 DNA reads TGTGCCAGCAGCCTACGAGGACTAGCGGGGGGACCCTACAATGAGCAGTTCTTC.

The chain couples TRBV6-6 to TRBJ2-3; D ambiguous. Germline CDR1 MNHNY, CDR2 SVGAGI (reference sequence). CDR3 length: 13 residues. The ends were cut back, 5 bases at V and 1 base at J, with 7 bases in the middle. Written as DNA, the CDR3 is TGTGCCAGCAGTCTCATCGGCACAGATACGCAGTATTTT. Residues: CASSLIGTDTQYF.

This rearrangement joins TRBV18 to TRBJ2-1, with unresolved D. In germline, CDR1 is KGHSH, CDR2 LQKENI. There are 15 residues in the CDR3. The V end was cut by 3 bases, the J end by 5 bases, with 14 bases between. The CDR3 bases are TGTGCCAGCTCACCCCAACAAAGGGCCCACAATGAGCAGTTCTTC. The encoded protein is CASSPQQRAHNEQFF.

This clonotype was seen more than once but under ten times. The CDR3 loop is CASSILTVEETQYF. CDR3 bases: TGTGCCAGCAGCATTCTGACAGTAGAAGAGACCCAGTACTTC. The chain has TRBV7-2 and TRBJ2-5; D might be TRBD1 (5 bases). The germline V gene has CDR1 SGHTA and CDR2 FQGNSA. V gave up 5 bases and J gave up 3 bases, with 13 bases separating them. There are 14 residues in the CDR3.

The table lists this clonotype with many counts. This sequence joins TRBV4-1 and TRBJ2-6; 8 bases fit TRBD2. Germline values: CDR1 MGHRA, CDR2 YSYEKL. The CDR3 has 17 residues. Trimming at V came to 4 bases and at J to 2 bases, leaving 7 bases not matched to a gene. Written as DNA, the CDR3 is TGCGCCAGCAGCCTGCGGGAGGTTAGCGCTGGGGCCAACGTCCTGACTTTC. Its protein product is CASSLREVSAGANVLTF.

The sample holds a few counts of this clonotype. The chain employs TRBV7-9 and TRBJ1-6; tentatively, D is TRBD1 (6 bases). There are 15 residues in the CDR3. V dropped 5 bases and J dropped 10 bases, with 18 bases sitting between them. Per the germline V gene, CDR1 is SEHNR and CDR2 is FQNEAQ (reference sequence). CDR3 nucleotides: TGTGCCAGCAGCGACGAGAACAGGGTTTGGTCACCCCTCCACTTT. Translation: CASSDENRVWSPLHF.

V usage is TRBV3-1 and J usage is TRBJ2-2; the match to TRBD2 covers 11 bases. This CDR3 region has 19 residues. V lost 0 bases to trimming and J lost 1 base; unmatched junction nucleotides: 7. From germline, CDR1 is LGHDT and CDR2 YNNKEL (reference sequence). For the CDR3, the DNA is TGTGCCAGCAGCCAAGATAGTTGGCTAGCGGGGGGGAACACCGGGGAGCTGTTTTTT. Translating it yields CASSQDSWLAGGNTGELFF.

This clonotype turned up a few times. The chain couples TRBV27 to TRBJ2-3; D might be TRBD2 (6 bases). Germline V gives CDR1 MNHEY, CDR2 SMNVEV (reference sequence). CDR3 length: 14 residues. Trimming left V 2 bases short and J 6 bases short, with 12 bases between. CDR3 coding DNA: TGTGCCAGCAGTTTAAACGGGGCGGGGGATACGCAGTATTTT. Its protein product is CASSLNGAGDTQYF.

In its sample, this clonotype was seen a few times. The chain carries TRBV7-6 and TRBJ1-1; unclear D gene. With 5 bases removed from V and 8 bases from J, the gap between germline ends came to 12 bases. This CDR3 is 12 amino acids long. In germline, CDR1 is SGHVS, CDR2 FNYEAQ. The CDR3 DNA is TGTGCCAGCAGCCCTATTAATTGGGAAGCTTTCTTT. As protein: CASSPINWEAFF. The whole variable domain, remainder taken from reference TRBV7-6 and TRBJ1-1, is GAGVSQSPRYKVTKRGQDVALRCDPISGHVSLYWYRQALGQGPEFLTYFNYEAQQDKSGLPNDRFSAERPEGSISTLTIQRTEQRDSAMYRCASSPINWEAFFGQGTRLTVV.